These 32 T cell receptor beta chains originate from one sample sequenced in a study of blood T cell repertoires in COVID-19. Only in-frame clones appear in the TCRdb table, and some are missing; sequencing was by immunoSEQ multiplex PCR. The table has under 75,000 clones, 70% to 90% seen once. Sample: peripheral blood. Receptors were obtained from a woman of 80 years or more with active COVID-19.

The chain links TRBV28 to TRBJ1-2; D ambiguous. The V and J ends lost 5 bases and 8 bases respectively, with 18 bases between them. This CDR3 has 14 residues. The V gene's germline CDR1 is MDHEN and CDR2 SYDVKM. In nucleotides, the CDR3 is TGTGCCAGCAGTAGCGGTTCGGCAGGCAGAGGCTACACCTTC. Protein product: CASSSGSAGRGYTF.

V usage is TRBV4-3 and J usage is TRBJ2-7; possible D gene TRBD2, 6 bases. Germline V lookup: CDR1 LGHNA, CDR2 YSLEER. The V gene lost 0 bases and the J gene lost 7 bases, with 13 bases spanning the gap. CDR3 size: 14 residues. This CDR3 reads CASSQDGSGREQYF. The CDR3 nucleotides are TGCGCCAGCAGCCAAGATGGGTCAGGGAGGGAGCAGTACTTC.

The V call is TRBV9, the J call TRBJ2-7, with D possibly matching TRBD2 (8 bases). Germline V gives CDR1 SGDLS, CDR2 YYNGEE. The CDR3 spans 16 residues. V lost 4 bases to trimming and J lost 2 bases, with 19 bases between them. CDR3 amino acids: CASSSPGGSGTYEQYF. In DNA, the CDR3 is TGTGCCAGCAGCTCCCCAGGGGGTAGCGGGACCTACGAGCAGTACTTC.

The chain is built from TRBV7-9 and TRBJ2-3; TRBD2 might be the D (5 bases). The V end was cut by 5 bases, the J end by 3 bases, with 12 bases between. The germline CDR1 and CDR2 sequences are SEHNR and FQNEAQ (reference sequence). The CDR3 is 14 residues long. The CDR3 sequence: CASSPTAETDTQYF. The DNA for the CDR3 is TGTGCCAGCAGCCCTACAGCGGAAACAGATACGCAGTATTTT.

The rearrangement links TRBV7-6 to TRBJ2-1; 8 bases are a match to TRBD1. This CDR3 has 16 amino acids. The germline CDR1 and CDR2 sequences are SGHVS and FNYEAQ. With V trimmed by 5 bases and J by 0 bases, 6 bases remained unmatched. The CDR3: CASSPGGPYSYNEQFF. CDR3 in DNA: TGTGCCAGCAGCCCAGGGGGCCCATACTCCTACAATGAGCAGTTCTTC.

In nucleotides, the CDR3 is TGTGCCAGCAGTCTAGCGGGTGGAGGTTATCGAGAGCAGTACTTC. Its translation is CASSLAGGGYREQYF. V gene TRBV7-9 combines with J gene TRBJ2-7, with 8 bases lining up with TRBD2. Germline V gene data show CDR1 as SEHNR and CDR2 as FQNEAQ (reference sequence). The CDR3 totals 15 residues. V shed 6 bases and J 7 bases; nucleotides not matched to a gene: 14.

The chain carries TRBV18 and TRBJ2-6; TRBD1 matches at 7 bases. The CDR3 spans 17 residues. Germline V gives CDR1 KGHSH, CDR2 LQKENI. J was trimmed by 2 bases and V by 6 bases; bases with no gene match: 10. The CDR3 loop reads CASSSETGWTGANVLTF. As DNA, the CDR3 is TGTGCCAGCTCGTCCGAGACAGGGTGGACTGGGGCCAACGTCCTGACTTTC.

The gene calls are TRBV27 and TRBJ2-7; TRBD2 is a possible D gene (6 bases). V lost 1 base, J lost 6 bases, and 22 bases lay in between. The CDR3 is made up of 17 amino acids. From germline, CDR1 is MNHEY and CDR2 SMNVEV (reference sequence). CDR3 loop: CASSLYGAGLRSGEQYF. For the CDR3, the DNA is TGTGCCAGCAGTTTATATGGGGCCGGACTACGCAGCGGCGAGCAGTACTTC.

The chain joins TRBV2 to TRBJ2-5; D is ambiguous. The CDR3 length is 12 residues. V lost 6 bases and J 0 bases, leaving 5 bases between the germline ends. Germline V gene data show CDR1 as SNHLY and CDR2 as FYNNEI. The CDR3 bases are TGTGCCAGCAGCCTATACCAAGAGACCCAGTACTTC. It translates to CASSLYQETQYF. Complete variable domain (other parts from reference TRBV2 and TRBJ2-5): EPEVTQTPSHQVTQMGQEVILRCVPISNHLYFYWYRQILGQKVEFLVSFYNNEISEKSEIFDDQFSVERPDGSNFTLKIRSTKLEDSAMYFCASSLYQETQYFGPGTRLLVL.

The chain recombines TRBV6-5 with TRBJ2-1; 8 bases are a match to TRBD2. Per germline, CDR1 MNHEY and CDR2 SVGAGI. V gave up 7 bases and J gave up 4 bases; unmatched junction bases: 9. CDR3 size: 15 residues. CDR3 bases: TGTGCCAGCACCAACGGGGGGGGTCCATACAATGAGCAGTTCTTC. Its protein is CASTNGGGPYNEQFF.

Turning to this clone: Other DNA sequences in this specimen translate into the identical CDR3. The chain has TRBV5-1 and TRBJ2-2; D ambiguous. The ends were cut back, 0 bases at V and 6 bases at J, with 6 bases in the middle. Germline V gene data show CDR1 as SGHRS and CDR2 as YFSETQ. The CDR3 contains 13 residues. CDR3 DNA: TGCGCCAGCAGCTTGGGGGCGTCCGGGGAGCTGTTTTTT. This gives the protein CASSLGASGELFF. The full variable domain, its missing parts supplied by reference TRBV5-1 and TRBJ2-2, is KAGVTQTPRYLIKTRGQQVTLSCSPISGHRSVSWYQQTPGQGLQFLFEYFSETQRNKGNFPGRFSGRQFSNSRSEMNVSTLELGDSALYLCASSLGASGELFFGEGSRLTVL.

V is TRBV7-3 and J is TRBJ1-1, with no clear D. V was trimmed by 6 bases and J by 1 base, leaving 9 bases between them. There are 13 residues in the CDR3. Germline CDR1 and CDR2: SGHTA and FQGTGA. The CDR3 region is CASSPTPNTEAFF. CDR3 nucleotide sequence: TGTGCCAGCAGTCCGACACCGAACACTGAAGCTTTCTTT.

This clone was counted only a few times. The chain uses TRBV6-6 and TRBJ1-6, with D perhaps matching TRBD1 (6 bases). The CDR3 has 16 residues. Germline values: CDR1 MNHNY, CDR2 SVGAGI (reference sequence). V lost 6 bases to trimming and J lost 7 bases, with 19 bases between them. Here the CDR3 reads CASSHNGGGQNSPLHF. CDR3 coding DNA: TGTGCCAGCAGCCACAACGGGGGGGGGCAGAATTCACCCCTCCACTTT.

The chain carries TRBV11-1 and TRBJ2-3, with 7 bases fitting TRBD2. V was pared by 3 bases and J by 5 bases, with 2 bases of the junction left unmatched. The CDR3 loop spans 13 amino acids. The V gene's germline CDR1 is SGHAT and CDR2 FQDESV (reference sequence). CDR3 in amino acids: CASSLPGGDTQYF. In DNA form, the CDR3 reads TGTGCCAGCAGCTTGCCGGGGGGAGATACGCAGTATTTT.

The chain uses TRBV7-9 and TRBJ2-2, with D unclear. Germline CDR1 is SEHNR and CDR2 is FQNEAQ (reference sequence). Deletions cut 8 bases from V and 1 base from J, with 20 bases between. CDR3 length: 17 amino acids. The CDR3 DNA is TGTGCCAGCCCAATAGTTCGACACAACATGAACACCGGGGAGCTGTTTTTT. It encodes CASPIVRHNMNTGELFF.

The gene calls are TRBV5-1 and TRBJ2-2; the D gene is possibly TRBD1 (5 bases). V lost 4 bases and J lost 2, with 9 bases in between. The CDR3 spans 14 residues. In germline, CDR1 is SGHRS, CDR2 YFSETQ. This CDR3 reads CASSATVNTGELFF. CDR3 bases: TGCGCCAGCAGCGCGACAGTAAACACCGGGGAGCTGTTTTTT.

The gene calls are TRBV3-1 (or the pseudogene TRBV3-2) and TRBJ2-1; 7 bases agree with TRBD2. The CDR3 spans 14 residues. CDR1 and CDR2 (germline): LGHDT, YNNKEL (reference sequence). Trimming removed 4 bases from V and 0 bases from J; junction bases left unmatched: 0. CDR3: CASSRGGSYNEQFF. The CDR3 coding sequence is TGTGCCAGCAGCCGCGGGGGCTCCTACAATGAGCAGTTCTTC.

The genes are TRBV7-3 and TRBJ2-3; TRBD1 is a possible D gene (5 bases). Germline-derived CDR1 and CDR2 are SGHTA and FQGTGA. The CDR3 runs 16 residues. With 4 bases removed from V and 3 bases from J, the gap between germline ends came to 17 bases. Here the CDR3 reads CASSYDRARGTDTQYF. Here the CDR3 DNA reads TGTGCCAGCAGCTACGACAGAGCTAGAGGTACAGATACGCAGTATTTT.

V and J are TRBV5-4 and TRBJ2-5, with 7 bases identical to TRBD2. Germline V gene data show CDR1 as SGHNT and CDR2 as YYREEE (reference sequence). The CDR3 covers 15 residues. V shed 4 bases, J shed 1 base, and the junction held 7 bases outside the gene matches. The CDR3 protein is CASSLGAGVQETQYF. In DNA, the CDR3 is TGTGCCAGCAGCCTGGGCGCGGGAGTCCAAGAGACCCAGTACTTC.

This chain joins TRBV6-5 and TRBJ1-6; 8 positions match TRBD1. V trimming: 8 bases; J trimming: 10 bases; junction bases outside the gene matches: 7. The CDR3 runs to 13 residues. CDR1 and CDR2 from the germline V gene are MNHEY and SVGAGI. The CDR3 sequence: CASGTGGHSPLHF. CDR3 bases: TGTGCCAGCGGTACAGGGGGGCACTCACCCCTCCACTTT.

As concerns this clone: Other DNA variants within this sample encode the same CDR3. V usage is TRBV7-2 and J usage is TRBJ2-1; a possible D gene is TRBD2 (6 bases). The CDR3 is 15 amino acids. Germline CDR1 reads SGHTA; CDR2 reads FQGNSA. V lost 1 base and J 3 bases, leaving 10 bases between the germline ends. CDR3 coding DNA: TGTGCCAGCAGCTTAGTTGGGGGGTTCTACAATGAGCAGTTCTTC. Protein sequence: CASSLVGGFYNEQFF.

This chain connects TRBV5-8 to TRBJ2-3, with TRBD2 matching over 7 bases. This CDR3 has 14 amino acids. V shed 2 bases and J 5 bases; nucleotides not matched to a gene: 5. Germline CDR1 SGHTS, CDR2 YDEGEE. The CDR3 is CASSLGGEGDTQYF. The CDR3, as DNA: TGTGCCAGCAGCTTAGGAGGGGAGGGAGATACGCAGTATTTT.

The genes are TRBV12-3 or TRBV12-4 and TRBJ1-1; tentatively, D is TRBD1 (6 bases). The CDR3 sequence is 13 residues long. The V and J ends lost 1 base and 5 bases respectively, with 8 bases between them. CDR3 sequence reads: CASSLGQETEAFF. CDR3 in DNA: TGTGCCAGCAGTTTAGGACAGGAAACTGAAGCTTTCTTT.

The CDR3 DNA reads TGTGCCAGCAGCCGACTAGCGGGGGGGCAAGAGACCCAGTACTTC. This sequence encodes CASSRLAGGQETQYF. The rearrangement joins TRBV5-5 to TRBJ2-5; 14 positions agree with TRBD2. J was trimmed by 2 bases and V by 4 bases; bases with no gene match: 1. Germline V gives CDR1 SGHKS, CDR2 YYEKEE (reference sequence). This CDR3 contains 15 residues.

This sequence joins TRBV5-1 and TRBJ2-5; 10 nucleotides agree with TRBD2. The CDR3 has 14 amino acids. Per germline, CDR1 SGHRS and CDR2 YFSETQ. Trimming took 6 bases from V and 1 from J; bases not matched to a gene: 3. CDR3 in amino acids: CASNLAGAQETQYF. The DNA for the CDR3 is TGCGCCAGCAATCTAGCGGGGGCCCAAGAGACCCAGTACTTC.

V is TRBV14 and J is TRBJ1-2; D may be TRBD1 (6 bases). Deletions cut 4 bases from V and 4 bases from J, with 19 bases between. CDR1 and CDR2 from the germline V gene are SGHDN and FVKESK. CDR3 length equals 16 residues. The CDR3 protein is CASSPPRGALGYGYTF. In DNA, the CDR3 is TGTGCCAGCAGCCCGCCACGGGGGGCTCTTGGCTATGGCTACACCTTC. The whole variable domain, filled in from reference TRBV14 and TRBJ1-2, reads EAGVTQFPSHSVIEKGQTVTLRCDPISGHDNLYWYRRVMGKEIKFLLHFVKESKQDESGMPNNRFLAERTGGTYSTLKVQPAELEDSGVYFCASSPPRGALGYGYTFGSGTRLTVV.

The genes are TRBV9 and TRBJ2-3; 7 bases align to TRBD2. Germline assignment: CDR1 SGDLS and CDR2 YYNGEE. CDR3 length: 16 amino acids. V was pared by 0 bases and J by 0 bases, with 4 bases of the junction left unmatched. The CDR3 region is CASSVGGSASTDTQYF. For the CDR3, the DNA is TGTGCCAGCAGCGTAGGCGGGAGTGCTAGCACAGATACGCAGTATTTT.

This clone is a singleton in its sample. This sequence joins TRBV5-4 and TRBJ1-2; a possible D gene is TRBD1 (5 bases). The CDR3 is made up of 13 amino acids. Germline V gene data show CDR1 as SGHNT and CDR2 as YYREEE (reference sequence). V was shortened by 10 bases and J by 2 bases, with 15 bases between the two germline ends. The CDR3 nucleotides are TGTGCCTGGAGGGGCGTAGGGAACTATGGCTACACCTTC. Protein sequence: CAWRGVGNYGYTF.

The rearrangement links TRBV6-6 to TRBJ1-3, with D possibly being TRBD1 (5 bases). CDR1 and CDR2 from the germline V gene are MNHNY and SVGAGI (reference sequence). V lost 6 bases and J lost 4, with 13 bases in between. This CDR3 is 14 amino acids long. The CDR3 here is CASSTQGGGNTIYF. The CDR3 DNA sequence: TGTGCCAGCAGCACCCAGGGAGGCGGAAACACCATATATTTT.

This clone was seen once. The chain recombines TRBV24-1 with TRBJ2-2; possible D gene TRBD2, 5 bases. From germline, CDR1 is KGHDR and CDR2 SFDVKD. The CDR3 consists of 13 residues. V was clipped by 6 bases and J by 3 bases, with 7 bases between them. The CDR3 loop reads CATSFGDTGELFF. The DNA for the CDR3 is TGTGCCACCAGTTTCGGGGACACCGGGGAGCTGTTTTTT.

The rearrangement links TRBV6-5 to TRBJ1-3, with no clear D. The CDR3 is made up of 12 amino acids. Germline CDR1 and CDR2: MNHEY and SVGAGI. The V gene lost 10 bases and the J gene lost 2 bases, with 9 bases spanning the gap. CDR3 in DNA: TGTGCCACCCATTCCACTGGAAACACCATATATTTT. Protein product: CATHSTGNTIYF.

The rearrangement joins TRBV19 to TRBJ1-2; 8 nucleotides line up with TRBD1. Germline lookup yields CDR1 LNHDA and CDR2 SQIVND (reference sequence). This CDR3 comprises 14 residues. V trimming: 10 bases; J trimming: 3 bases; junction bases outside the gene matches: 10. The CDR3 here is CATLPGGADYGYTF. The CDR3 DNA sequence: TGTGCCACCCTCCCAGGGGGCGCGGACTATGGCTACACCTTC.